A single sample is the source of the 10 T cell receptor beta chains below, sequenced in a study of T cell responses to AZD1222 COVID-19 vaccine. The protocol was immunoSEQ multiplex PCR, while the TCRdb copy is restricted to in-frame clones and leaves out a portion. The sample yields some 130,000 clones, roughly 93% seen once. The sequencing here drew on peripheral blood, taken 28 days after the second AZD1222 dose. Every receptor here comes from an adult who received the AZD1222 COVID-19 vaccine.

The chain links TRBV28 to TRBJ2-3; unclear D gene. Germline V gene data show CDR1 as MDHEN and CDR2 as SYDVKM. This CDR3 is built from 15 residues. Trimming left V 7 bases short and J 0 bases short, with 14 bases between. This CDR3 reads CASNARVPSTDTQYF. The CDR3 bases are TGTGCCAGCAACGCCCGTGTCCCTAGCACAGATACGCAGTATTTT.

V is TRBV4-2 and J is TRBJ2-2, with a weak D call TRBD2 (5 bases). The germline CDR1 and CDR2 sequences are LGHNA and YNFKEQ. This CDR3 spans 19 amino acids. Trimming left V 0 bases short and J 7 bases short, with 24 bases between. For the CDR3, the DNA is TGTGCCAGCAGCCAAGAATTGGACGGGGTTAATCTTCTTGGCGGGGAGCTGTTTTTT. Translation: CASSQELDGVNLLGGELFF.

This chain links TRBV6-5 with TRBJ2-7; 8 bases map to TRBD1. The germline gives CDR1 MNHEY, CDR2 SVGAGI. V trimming: 6 bases; J trimming: 3 bases; junction bases outside the gene matches: 10. The length of the CDR3 is 15 residues. CDR3 nucleotides: TGTGCCAGCAGGGACAGGGTGGGCCATCGCTACGAGCAGTACTTC. Protein sequence: CASRDRVGHRYEQYF.

Here the CDR3 DNA reads TGTGCCAGCAGCAGCGACGACTTCTATGGCTACACCTTC. Protein: CASSSDDFYGYTF. V and J are TRBV16 and TRBJ1-2; D is unclear. Germline V CDR1 and CDR2: KGHSY, FQNENV. This CDR3 contains 13 residues. Trimming removed 5 bases from V and 4 bases from J, with 11 bases in between.

The genes are TRBV7-9 and TRBJ2-2; 9 nucleotides match TRBD1. The length of the CDR3 is 17 residues. Germline V gene data show CDR1 as SEHNR and CDR2 as FQNEAQ (reference sequence). The V segment lost 5 bases and the J segment 6 bases; nucleotides outside the gene matches: 13. CDR3 region: CASSQIPGQGEPGELFF. The CDR3 nucleotides are TGTGCCAGCAGCCAAATACCGGGACAGGGAGAGCCCGGGGAGCTGTTTTTT.

The chain joins TRBV11-2 to TRBJ1-6; the D gene is possibly TRBD1 (5 bases). The CDR3 extends over 15 amino acids. The germline V and J ends were trimmed by 5 bases and 10 bases, with 18 bases remaining between them. Per the germline V gene, CDR1 is SGHAT and CDR2 is FQNNGV. The CDR3 DNA follows: TGTGCCAGCAGCCCAAGAGCGGCAACAGGATCACCCCTCCACTTT. Protein: CASSPRAATGSPLHF. Based on the CDR3 plus reference TRBV11-2 and TRBJ1-6, the full variable domain is EAGVAQSPRYKIIEKRQSVAFWCNPISGHATLYWYQQILGQGPKLLIQFQNNGVVDDSQLPKDRFSAERLKGVDSTLKIQPAKLEDSAVYLCASSPRAATGSPLHFGNGTRLTVT.

This chain connects TRBV10-3 to TRBJ2-1, with 11 positions matching TRBD2. V lost 11 bases and J lost 3; bases outside the gene matches: 21. Per germline, CDR1 ENHRY and CDR2 SYGVKD. This CDR3 is 19 amino acids long. CDR3 region: CACDPLGLAGGQGYNEQFF. DNA for the CDR3: TGTGCCTGCGACCCTCTGGGGCTAGCGGGGGGCCAGGGCTACAATGAGCAGTTCTTC.

The V gene is TRBV5-4, the J gene TRBJ1-2; D gene ambiguous. The CDR3 totals 13 residues. Germline values: CDR1 SGHNT, CDR2 YYREEE (reference sequence). V lost 3 bases to trimming and J lost 13 bases, with 19 bases between them. CDR3 protein: CASSSPNGKWITF. CDR3 nucleotides: TGTGCCAGCAGCTCGCCTAATGGCAAATGGATCACCTTC.

The V gene is TRBV4-2, the J gene TRBJ2-5, with D tentatively TRBD1 (6 bases). The CDR3 loop spans 15 amino acids. Looked up from germline, CDR1 is LGHNA and CDR2 is YNFKEQ. Trimming pared 2 bases from V and 5 bases from J, leaving 15 bases between. The CDR3 nucleotides are TGTGCCAGCAGCCAACGAACGGACAGACTGGAGACCCAGTACTTC. This codes for CASSQRTDRLETQYF.

The V and J genes are TRBV19 and TRBJ1-2; 10 nucleotides agree with TRBD1. This CDR3 spans 17 amino acids. Germline lookup yields CDR1 LNHDA and CDR2 SQIVND (reference sequence). The ends lost 9 bases at V and 4 bases at J; junction bases unmatched: 17. In nucleotides, the CDR3 is TGTGCCAGCTCGCCTGGCTTAGACAGGGGGCTGGTCTATGGCTACACCTTC. As protein: CASSPGLDRGLVYGYTF.